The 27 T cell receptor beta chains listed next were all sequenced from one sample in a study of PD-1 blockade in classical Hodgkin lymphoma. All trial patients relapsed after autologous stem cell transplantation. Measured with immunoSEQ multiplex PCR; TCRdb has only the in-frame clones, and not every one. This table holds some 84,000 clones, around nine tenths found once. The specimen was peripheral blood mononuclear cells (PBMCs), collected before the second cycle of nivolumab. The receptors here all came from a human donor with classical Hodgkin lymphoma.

CDR3 nucleotide sequence: TGTGCCATCAGTGAGCGGACAGGGGTCGCAAACATTCAGTACTTC. It specifies CAISERTGVANIQYF. This chain uses TRBV10-3 with TRBJ2-4; TRBD1 agrees at 9 bases. CDR3 length: 15 amino acids. Per germline, CDR1 ENHRY and CDR2 SYGVKD. Trimming took 2 bases from V and 6 from J; bases not matched to a gene: 5.

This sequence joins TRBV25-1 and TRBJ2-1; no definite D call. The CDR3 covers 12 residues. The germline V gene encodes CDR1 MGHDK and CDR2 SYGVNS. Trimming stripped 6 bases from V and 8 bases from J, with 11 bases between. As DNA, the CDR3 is TGTGCCAGCAGACTTAGTGGCTATGAGCAGTTCTTC. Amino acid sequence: CASRLSGYEQFF. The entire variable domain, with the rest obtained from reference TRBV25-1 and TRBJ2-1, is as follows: EADIYQTPRYLVIGTGKKITLECSQTMGHDKMYWYQQDPGMELHLIHYSYGVNSTEKGDLSSESTVSRIRTEHFPLTLESARPSHTSQYLCASRLSGYEQFFGPGTRLTVL.

CDR3 residues: CASSPPAGQDSSYNEQFF. The DNA for the CDR3 is TGTGCCAGCAGCCCTCCCGCGGGTCAAGATAGCTCCTACAATGAGCAGTTCTTC. This rearrangement joins TRBV9 to TRBJ2-1; possibly TRBD2 for D (5 bases). Trimming stripped 4 bases from V and 0 bases from J, with 20 bases between. Germline CDR1 SGDLS, CDR2 YYNGEE. The CDR3 contains 18 residues.

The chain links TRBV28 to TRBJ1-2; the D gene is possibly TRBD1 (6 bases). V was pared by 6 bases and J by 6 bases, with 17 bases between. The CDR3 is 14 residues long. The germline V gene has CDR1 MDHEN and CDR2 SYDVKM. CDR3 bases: TGTGCCAGCAGCATTACATCACAGGGACATGGCTACACCTTC. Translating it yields CASSITSQGHGYTF.

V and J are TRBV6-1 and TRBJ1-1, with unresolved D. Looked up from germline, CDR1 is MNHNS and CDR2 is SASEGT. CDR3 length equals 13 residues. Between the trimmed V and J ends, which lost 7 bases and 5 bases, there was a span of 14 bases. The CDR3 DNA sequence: TGTGCCAGCAAGGAGACCCAAAGAACTGAAGCTTTCTTT. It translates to CASKETQRTEAFF.

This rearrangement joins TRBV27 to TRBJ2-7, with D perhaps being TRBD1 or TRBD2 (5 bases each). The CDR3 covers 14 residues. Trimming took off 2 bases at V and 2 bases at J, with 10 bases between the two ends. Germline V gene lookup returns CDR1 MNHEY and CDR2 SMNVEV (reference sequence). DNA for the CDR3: TGTGCCAGCAGTTTAAAGTGGGACCCCTACGAGCAGTACTTC. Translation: CASSLKWDPYEQYF.

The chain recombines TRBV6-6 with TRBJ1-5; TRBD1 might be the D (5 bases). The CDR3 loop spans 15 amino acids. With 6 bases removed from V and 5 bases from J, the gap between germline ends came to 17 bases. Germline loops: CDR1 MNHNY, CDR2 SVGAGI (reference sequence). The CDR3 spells CASSPRGGGDQPQHF. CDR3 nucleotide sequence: TGTGCCAGCAGCCCCCGGGGAGGAGGGGATCAGCCCCAGCATTTT.

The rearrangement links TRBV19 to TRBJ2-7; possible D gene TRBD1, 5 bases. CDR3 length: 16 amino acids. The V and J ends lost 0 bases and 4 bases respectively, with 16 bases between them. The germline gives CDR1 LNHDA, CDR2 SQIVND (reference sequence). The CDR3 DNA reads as TGTGCCAGTAGTATAGAGGGGCAGGCGCCCCCGTACGAGCAGTACTTC. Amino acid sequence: CASSIEGQAPPYEQYF.

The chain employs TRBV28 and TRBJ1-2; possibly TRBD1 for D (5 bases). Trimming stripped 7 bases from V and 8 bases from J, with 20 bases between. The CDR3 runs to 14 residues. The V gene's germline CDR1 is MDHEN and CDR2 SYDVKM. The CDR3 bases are TGTGCCAGCACCCCCAGAGGCAGGGTGGGCGGCTACACCTTC. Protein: CASTPRGRVGGYTF.

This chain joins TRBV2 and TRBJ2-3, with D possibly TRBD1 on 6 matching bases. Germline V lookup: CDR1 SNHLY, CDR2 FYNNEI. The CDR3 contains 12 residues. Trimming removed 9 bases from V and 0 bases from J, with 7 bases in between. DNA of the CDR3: TGTGCCAGAAGGGGGAGCACAGATACGCAGTATTTT. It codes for CARRGSTDTQYF.

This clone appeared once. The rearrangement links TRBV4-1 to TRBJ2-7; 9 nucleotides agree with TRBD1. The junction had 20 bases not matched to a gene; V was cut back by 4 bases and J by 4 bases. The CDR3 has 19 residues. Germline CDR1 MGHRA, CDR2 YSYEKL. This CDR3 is CASSRMGQGEGLRGYEQYF. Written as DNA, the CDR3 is TGCGCCAGCAGCCGTATGGGACAGGGAGAAGGTCTCCGGGGATACGAGCAGTACTTC.

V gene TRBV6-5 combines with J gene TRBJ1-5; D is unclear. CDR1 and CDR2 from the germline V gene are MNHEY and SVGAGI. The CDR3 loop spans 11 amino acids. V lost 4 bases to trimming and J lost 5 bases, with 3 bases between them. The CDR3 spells CASSSDQPQHF. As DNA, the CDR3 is TGTGCCAGCAGTTCGGATCAGCCCCAGCATTTT.

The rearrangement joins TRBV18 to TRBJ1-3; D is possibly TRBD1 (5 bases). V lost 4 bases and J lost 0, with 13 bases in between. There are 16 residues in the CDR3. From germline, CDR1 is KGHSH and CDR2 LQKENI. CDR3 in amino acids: CASSQRRDYSGNTIYF. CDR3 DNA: TGTGCCAGCTCACAGAGACGGGACTACTCTGGAAACACCATATATTTT.

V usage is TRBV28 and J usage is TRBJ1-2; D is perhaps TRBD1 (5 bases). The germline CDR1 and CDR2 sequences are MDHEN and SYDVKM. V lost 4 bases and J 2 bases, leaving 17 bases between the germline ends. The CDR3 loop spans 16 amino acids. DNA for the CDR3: TGTGCCAGCAGTTCCATCGGACAAGCGGAAAACTATGGCTACACCTTC. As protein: CASSSIGQAENYGYTF.

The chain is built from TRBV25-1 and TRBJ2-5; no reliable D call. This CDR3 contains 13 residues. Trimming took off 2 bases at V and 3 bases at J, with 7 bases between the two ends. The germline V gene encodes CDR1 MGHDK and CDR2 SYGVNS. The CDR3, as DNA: TGTGCCAGCAGTGAACCTGGGGAAGAGACCCAGTACTTC. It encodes CASSEPGEETQYF.

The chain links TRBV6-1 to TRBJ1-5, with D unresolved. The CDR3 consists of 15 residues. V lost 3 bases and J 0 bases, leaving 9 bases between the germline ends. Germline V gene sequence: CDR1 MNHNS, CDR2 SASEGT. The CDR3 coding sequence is TGTGCCAGCAGTGATCGGAGTTATAGCAATCAGCCCCAGCATTTT. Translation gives CASSDRSYSNQPQHF.

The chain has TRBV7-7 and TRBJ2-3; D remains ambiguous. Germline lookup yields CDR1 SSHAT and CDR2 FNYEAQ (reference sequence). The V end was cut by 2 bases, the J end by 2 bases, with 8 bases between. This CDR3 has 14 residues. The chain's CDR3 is CASSLKGFTDTQYF. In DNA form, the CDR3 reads TGTGCCAGCAGCTTAAAGGGATTCACAGATACGCAGTATTTT.

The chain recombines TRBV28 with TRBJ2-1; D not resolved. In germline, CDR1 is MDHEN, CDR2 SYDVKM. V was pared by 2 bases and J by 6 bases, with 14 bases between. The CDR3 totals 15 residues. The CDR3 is CASSLQESVFNEQFF. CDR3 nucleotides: TGTGCCAGCAGTTTACAGGAGAGCGTCTTCAATGAGCAGTTCTTC.

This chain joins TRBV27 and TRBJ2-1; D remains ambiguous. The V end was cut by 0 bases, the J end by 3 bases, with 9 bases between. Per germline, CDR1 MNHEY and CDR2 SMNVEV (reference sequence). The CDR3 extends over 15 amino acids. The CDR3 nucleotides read TGTGCCAGCAGTTTATCGGCTAGAGGCTACAATGAGCAGTTCTTC. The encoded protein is CASSLSARGYNEQFF.

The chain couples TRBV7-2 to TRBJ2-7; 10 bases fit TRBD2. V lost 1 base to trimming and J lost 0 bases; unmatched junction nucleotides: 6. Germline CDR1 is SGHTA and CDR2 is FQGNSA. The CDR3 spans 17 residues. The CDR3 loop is CASSLVRTSGSSYEQYF. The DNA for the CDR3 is TGTGCCAGCAGCTTAGTCCGGACTAGCGGCAGCTCCTACGAGCAGTACTTC.

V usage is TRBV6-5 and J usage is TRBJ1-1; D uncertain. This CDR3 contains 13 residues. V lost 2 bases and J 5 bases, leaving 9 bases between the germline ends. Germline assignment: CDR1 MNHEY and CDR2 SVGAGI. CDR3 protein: CASSYRRDTEAFF. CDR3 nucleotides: TGTGCCAGCAGTTACAGACGGGATACTGAAGCTTTCTTT.

CDR3 in amino acids: CASSPELAGGVETQYF. CDR3 nucleotides: TGTGCCAGCAGTCCCGAACTAGCGGGAGGTGTGGAGACCCAGTACTTC. The chain has TRBV28 and TRBJ2-5; TRBD2 aligns across 12 bases. Germline loops: CDR1 MDHEN, CDR2 SYDVKM. This CDR3 spans 16 amino acids. The V segment lost 5 bases and the J segment 5 bases; nucleotides outside the gene matches: 9.

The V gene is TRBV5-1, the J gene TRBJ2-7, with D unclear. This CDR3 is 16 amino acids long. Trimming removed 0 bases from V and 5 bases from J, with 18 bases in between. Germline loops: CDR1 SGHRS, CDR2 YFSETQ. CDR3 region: CASSLVRLGRSHEQYF. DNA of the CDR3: TGCGCCAGCAGCTTGGTTCGATTAGGCAGGTCCCACGAGCAGTACTTC.

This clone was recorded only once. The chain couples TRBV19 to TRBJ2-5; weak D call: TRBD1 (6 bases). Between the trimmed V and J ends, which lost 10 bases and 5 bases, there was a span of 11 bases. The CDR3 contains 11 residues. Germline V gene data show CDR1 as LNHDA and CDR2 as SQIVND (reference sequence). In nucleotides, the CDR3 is TGTGCCACAGGACAGAGGGAGACCCAGTACTTC. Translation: CATGQRETQYF.

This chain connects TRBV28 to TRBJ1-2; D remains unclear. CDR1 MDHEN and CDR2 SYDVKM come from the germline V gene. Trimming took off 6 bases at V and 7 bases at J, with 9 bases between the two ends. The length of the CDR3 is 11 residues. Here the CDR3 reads CASRVSSGYTF. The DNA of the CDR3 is TGTGCCAGCAGGGTAAGCTCTGGCTACACCTTC.

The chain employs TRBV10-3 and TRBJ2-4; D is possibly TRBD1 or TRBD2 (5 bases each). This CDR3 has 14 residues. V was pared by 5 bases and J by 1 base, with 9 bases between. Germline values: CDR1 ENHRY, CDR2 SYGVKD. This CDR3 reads CAISSREAKNIQYF. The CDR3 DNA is TGTGCCATCAGTTCCAGGGAGGCCAAAAACATTCAGTACTTC.

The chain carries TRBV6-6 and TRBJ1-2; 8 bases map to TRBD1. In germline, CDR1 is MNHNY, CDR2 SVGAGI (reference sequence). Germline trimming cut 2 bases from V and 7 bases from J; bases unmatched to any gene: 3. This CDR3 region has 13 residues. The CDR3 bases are TGTGCCAGCAGTTACGCAGGGGGCGGTGGCTACACCTTC. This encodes CASSYAGGGGYTF.